This TCR beta chain came from a study of blood T cell repertoires in COVID-19. J lost 8 bases, V lost 6 bases, and 9 bases had no gene match. Germline CDR1 and CDR2: LNHDA and SQIVND (reference sequence). This CDR3 region has 14 residues. Only in-frame clones appear in the TCRdb table, and some are missing; sequencing was by immunoSEQ multiplex PCR. The sample records under 250,000 clones, approximately 90% being singletons. This clonotype was sampled from a man between 60 and 70 years old with COVID-19, enrolled during active disease. The sequencing sample was made of peripheral blood. V is TRBV19 and J is TRBJ2-1; the match to TRBD1 covers 8 bases. The CDR3 sequence is CASSATGVSDEQFF. The CDR3 nucleotides are TGTGCCAGTAGCGCGACAGGGGTTAGTGATGAGCAGTTCTTC.